Presented here are 23 T cell receptor beta chains from one specimen sequenced in a study of T cell responses to AZD1222 COVID-19 vaccine. Libraries were prepared by immunoSEQ multiplex PCR; TCRdb keeps only in-frame clonotypes and omits some of them. The sample lists 95,000 to 150,000 clones, 85% to 95% occurring once. Sequenced here: peripheral blood, sampled on day 0 of AZD1222 vaccination. These receptors were collected from an adult in good health.

This sequence joins TRBV5-1 and TRBJ1-2; 7 nucleotides line up with TRBD1. With V trimmed by 1 base and J by 3 bases, 3 bases remained unmatched. This CDR3 region has 14 residues. Germline V gene sequence: CDR1 SGHRS, CDR2 YFSETQ. CDR3 sequence (DNA): TGCGCCAGCAGCTTGACGCAGGGGGACTATGGCTACACCTTC. Protein sequence: CASSLTQGDYGYTF.

This clone was seen a single time. The chain has TRBV7-9 and TRBJ1-2, with D uncertain. The CDR3 is 12 residues long. CDR1 is SEHNR and CDR2 is FQNEAQ in the germline V gene (reference sequence). Trimming left V 1 base short and J 4 bases short, with 4 bases between. The CDR3 here is CASSLEGYGYTF. Here the CDR3 DNA reads TGTGCCAGCAGCTTAGAGGGCTATGGCTACACCTTC. The full variable domain, completed using reference TRBV7-9 and TRBJ1-2, is DTGVSQNPRHKITKRGQNVTFRCDPISEHNRLYWYRQTLGQGPEFLTYFQNEAQLEKSRLLSDRFSAERPKGSFSTLEIQRTEQGDSAMYLCASSLEGYGYTFGSGTRLTVV.

The chain couples TRBV18 to TRBJ1-1, with unresolved D. V lost 2 bases and J lost 4, with 8 bases in between. CDR1 is KGHSH, CDR2 LQKENI, per germline. This CDR3 is built from 13 residues. The CDR3 is CASSPRWVTEAFF. CDR3 bases: TGTGCCAGCTCACCAAGGTGGGTCACTGAAGCTTTCTTT.

This clone appeared once. The chain has TRBV7-6 and TRBJ2-3; a possible D gene is TRBD2 (6 bases). CDR3 length: 15 residues. In germline, CDR1 is SGHVS, CDR2 FNYEAQ. Trimming shortened V by 1 base and J by 4 bases, and 12 bases separated the two germline ends. The CDR3 coding sequence is TGTGCCAGCAGCTTAGTGGGAGGAGGCGCAGATACGCAGTATTTT. Protein sequence: CASSLVGGGADTQYF. Full variable domain (remainder filled in from reference TRBV7-6 and TRBJ2-3): GAGVSQSPRYKVTKRGQDVALRCDPISGHVSLYWYRQALGQGPEFLTYFNYEAQQDKSGLPNDRFSAERPEGSISTLTIQRTEQRDSAMYRCASSLVGGGADTQYFGPGTRLTVL.

The V call is TRBV21-1, the J call TRBJ1-2. TRBV21-1 is classified as a pseudogene. The CDR3 is 15 amino acids. The CDR3 coding sequence is TGTGCCAGCAGCAAAGGTGGCTGTACGGGGTATGGCTACACCTTC. Protein product: CASSKGGCTGYGYTF.

This clone was observed a few times. The DNA for the CDR3 is TGTGCCAGCAGTGAAGGCCCGGTTCCCTGGGAGCAGTACGTC. Translation gives CASSEGPVPWEQYV. The gene calls are TRBV2 and TRBJ2-7; D is ambiguous. V dropped 1 base and J dropped 7 bases, with 14 bases sitting between them. Germline V CDR1 and CDR2: SNHLY, FYNNEI. This CDR3 has 14 amino acids.

The genes are TRBV28 and TRBJ1-1, with a tentative D call TRBD1 (5 bases). The CDR3 runs 13 residues. Trimming left V 6 bases short and J 6 bases short, with 14 bases between. In germline, CDR1 is MDHEN, CDR2 SYDVKM. The CDR3 nucleotides are TGTGCCAGCAGCTTCGGGACTTTCCCTGAAGCTTTCTTT. Its translation: CASSFGTFPEAFF. Drawing the rest from reference TRBV28 and TRBJ1-1, the complete variable domain is DVKVTQSSRYLVKRTGEKVFLECVQDMDHENMFWYRQDPGLGLRLIYFSYDVKMKEKGDIPEGYSVSREKKERFSLILESASTNQTSMYLCASSFGTFPEAFFGQGTRLTVV.

This chain joins TRBV2 and TRBJ1-4; D perhaps matches TRBD1 (5 bases). Germline CDR1 reads SNHLY; CDR2 reads FYNNEI. V was shortened by 6 bases and J by 7 bases, with 15 bases between the two germline ends. The CDR3 spans 14 residues. Here the CDR3 reads CASSVREMAEKLFF. DNA of the CDR3: TGTGCCAGCAGCGTCAGGGAGATGGCTGAAAAACTGTTTTTT. Using reference TRBV2 and TRBJ1-4 for the parts outside the CDR3, the full variable domain is EPEVTQTPSHQVTQMGQEVILRCVPISNHLYFYWYRQILGQKVEFLVSFYNNEISEKSEIFDDQFSVERPDGSNFTLKIRSTKLEDSAMYFCASSVREMAEKLFFGSGTQLSVL.

As DNA, the CDR3 is TGTGCCAGCAGTTACTCGGTCCCCCTAAGAGGAAACACCATATATTTT. Translating it yields CASSYSVPLRGNTIYF. The rearrangement uses TRBV6-5 and TRBJ1-3; D not resolved. Between the trimmed V and J ends, which lost 0 bases and 4 bases, there was a span of 13 bases. CDR3 length: 16 residues. The germline V gene encodes CDR1 MNHEY and CDR2 SVGAGI.

V is TRBV19 and J is TRBJ1-2; D uncertain. Trimming took 4 bases from V and 9 from J, leaving 6 bases between them. The germline CDR1 and CDR2 sequences are LNHDA and SQIVND (reference sequence). CDR3 size: 10 residues. Here the CDR3 DNA reads TGTGCCAGTAGTAGAGAAAGCTACACCTTC. Protein product: CASSRESYTF.

The chain links TRBV27 to TRBJ1-1; 7 bases are a match to TRBD1. The CDR3 is made up of 15 amino acids. Germline V gene lookup returns CDR1 MNHEY and CDR2 SMNVEV (reference sequence). J was trimmed by 5 bases and V by 3 bases; bases with no gene match: 9. DNA for the CDR3: TGTGCCAGCAGTTTCTATGACAGGGTAGGAACTGAAGCTTTCTTT. Translating it yields CASSFYDRVGTEAFF.

The chain has TRBV11-3 and TRBJ1-1, with D possibly TRBD1 on 5 matching bases. V lost 1 base and J 9 bases, leaving 12 bases between the germline ends. Germline V gene sequence: CDR1 SGHNT, CDR2 YENEEA. The CDR3 spans 13 residues. The CDR3: CASSLVGDSKAFF. CDR3 sequence (DNA): TGTGCCAGCAGCTTAGTAGGGGACTCTAAAGCTTTCTTT.

J is TRBJ1-3 and V is TRBV19; no firm D call. V was cut by 5 bases and J by 0 bases, with 8 bases left in between. The CDR3 sequence is 14 residues long. The germline V gene encodes CDR1 LNHDA and CDR2 SQIVND (reference sequence). The CDR3 spells CASSERNSGNTIYF. The CDR3 region has the DNA TGTGCCAGTAGTGAGAGAAACTCTGGAAACACCATATATTTT. Drawing the rest from reference TRBV19 and TRBJ1-3, the complete variable domain is DGGITQSPKYLFRKEGQNVTLSCEQNLNHDAMYWYRQDPGQGLRLIYYSQIVNDFQKGDIAEGYSVSREKKESFPLTVTSAQKNPTAFYLCASSERNSGNTIYFGEGSWLTVV.

The chain has TRBV9 and TRBJ2-5; unclear D gene. The CDR3 sequence is 14 residues long. CDR1 SGDLS and CDR2 YYNGEE come from the germline V gene. V lost 0 bases, J lost 1 base, and 7 bases lay in between. Here the CDR3 DNA reads TGTGCCAGCAGCGTAGGTCAAGTCCAAGAGACCCAGTACTTC. Translating gives CASSVGQVQETQYF.

This clone was seen only once. The same CDR3 is also encoded by other DNA sequences in this sample. This sequence joins TRBV19 and TRBJ1-4; weak D call: TRBD1 (5 bases). CDR1 is LNHDA, CDR2 SQIVND, per germline (reference sequence). Deletions cut 6 bases from V and 0 bases from J, with 11 bases between. The CDR3 runs 15 residues. CDR3 bases: TGTGCCAGTAGCCCCGGGACGGCAACTAATGAAAAACTGTTTTTT. Translating it yields CASSPGTATNEKLFF.

The chain joins TRBV19 to TRBJ2-5; TRBD1 agrees at 8 bases. The CDR3 totals 17 residues. V was clipped by 3 bases and J by 5 bases; unmatched bases: 14. Germline V gives CDR1 LNHDA, CDR2 SQIVND (reference sequence). The CDR3 nucleotides are TGTGCCAGTAGTATTTACCGACAGGGGAGAAGGTACGAGACCCAGTACTTC. Protein product: CASSIYRQGRRYETQYF.

The gene calls are TRBV7-9 and TRBJ1-6, with D hard to call. The CDR3 sequence is 16 residues long. CDR1 is SEHNR and CDR2 is FQNEAQ in the germline V gene (reference sequence). V dropped 5 bases and J dropped 9 bases, with 20 bases sitting between them. The CDR3 DNA reads as TGTGCCAGCAGCGCCAGAGCAGGCCCCACGGGTTCACCCCTCCACTTT. It yields the protein CASSARAGPTGSPLHF.

The V gene is TRBV4-2, the J gene TRBJ2-2, with a weak D call TRBD1 (5 bases). Germline V gene data show CDR1 as LGHNA and CDR2 as YNFKEQ. The CDR3 covers 14 residues. Trimming left V 3 bases short and J 5 bases short, with 10 bases between. Here the CDR3 reads CASSHERQTGELFF. CDR3 in DNA: TGTGCCAGCAGCCACGAACGACAGACCGGGGAGCTGTTTTTT.

For the CDR3, the DNA is TGTGCCAGCAGTTACCTAGACGGACGCGCCAAAAACATTCAGTACTTC. It is translated as CASSYLDGRAKNIQYF. This rearrangement joins TRBV6-5 to TRBJ2-4; D is undetermined. Trimming pared 2 bases from V and 1 base from J, leaving 12 bases between. The length of the CDR3 is 16 residues. Per the germline V gene, CDR1 is MNHEY and CDR2 is SVGAGI.

This chain joins TRBV7-9 and TRBJ1-4, with TRBD1 matching 10 bases. Germline CDR1 reads SEHNR; CDR2 reads FQNEAQ (reference sequence). The CDR3 sequence is 19 residues long. V dropped 3 bases and J dropped 8; count of bases not matched to a gene: 18. In DNA, the CDR3 is TGTGCCAGCAGCTTGGCTTTGGGACAGGGGTTGGCCTCCGTCGAAAAACTGTTTTTT. Encoded protein: CASSLALGQGLASVEKLFF.

This CDR3 reads CATIPRSGNNEQFF. CDR3 in DNA: TGTGCCACCATCCCAAGAAGCGGGAACAATGAGCAGTTCTTC. The chain carries TRBV6-5 and TRBJ2-1, with TRBD2 matching over 7 bases. V shed 10 bases, J shed 5 bases, and the junction held 11 bases outside the gene matches. CDR1 is MNHEY, CDR2 SVGAGI, per germline. The CDR3 contains 14 residues.

The chain uses TRBV2 and TRBJ2-7, with TRBD2 matching over 12 bases. V lost 8 bases to trimming and J lost 10 bases; unmatched junction nucleotides: 12. CDR1 and CDR2 (germline): SNHLY, FYNNEI. This CDR3 comprises 14 residues. CDR3 region: CASGELAGGPYQYF. CDR3 bases: TGTGCCAGCGGGGAACTAGCGGGGGGTCCTTACCAGTACTTC.

J is TRBJ2-5 and V is TRBV20-1, with D possibly matching TRBD1 (6 bases). The germline V gene encodes CDR1 DFQATT and CDR2 SNEGSKA (reference sequence). The V and J ends lost 3 bases and 1 base respectively, with 9 bases between them. The CDR3 extends over 13 amino acids. CDR3 nucleotides: TGCAGTGCTAGTTTACAGGGCCAAGAGACCCAGTACTTC. It encodes CSASLQGQETQYF.